This T cell receptor (beta chain) was identified in a study of PD-L1 blockade in urothelial cancer. Findings and limits, study-wide: Clones that were tumor-associated expanded more in the blood of durable-benefit patients at 3 weeks.

The study enrolled patients with locally advanced or metastatic urothelial carcinoma. The ends were cut back, 5 bases at V and 4 bases at J, with 9 bases in the middle. Germline V gives CDR1 SGHVS, CDR2 FNYEAQ. CDR3 length: 13 residues. Using immunoSEQ multiplex PCR, the repertoire was profiled, and TCRdb retains in-frame clones only, with some absent. The sample carries about 38,000 clones, roughly 90% recorded once. Comments on this clone: The antigen remains unidentified.

This sample comprised PBMCs, obtained around atezolizumab (anti-PD-L1) treatment. The chain couples TRBV7-6 to TRBJ2-1; weak D call: TRBD2 (5 bases). This receptor was taken from a man between 65 and 85 years old with urothelial cancer. The CDR3 loop is CASSRGLYNEQFF. The DNA for the CDR3 is TGTGCCAGCAGCAGAGGGTTGTACAATGAGCAGTTCTTC.